This T cell receptor (beta chain) was retrieved from a study of response to subunit inactivated influenza vaccine. V dropped 3 bases and J dropped 5; count of bases not matched to a gene: 2. Per germline, CDR1 SGHRS and CDR2 YFSETQ. CDR3 length: 13 residues. Study-wide results and caveats: The study's authors posited that every seasonal influenza vaccination enlists few new T cells.

TCRdb passed the RT-PCR reads through MiXCR, listing each CDR3 protein once. The top ten hold roughly 10% of the sample, which has around 530,000 distinct CDR3 sequences, 12% seen once. This clonotype has at least ten counts. Its antigen is still unknown. This chain connects TRBV5-1 to TRBJ2-1; 7 nucleotides line up with TRBD2. The sequences come from PBMCs from blood, collected on the day of vaccination. This clonotype was sampled from a man in his fifties who received an inactivated influenza vaccine. The CDR3 nucleotides read TGCGCCAGCAGCTCTCTAGCGGACAATGAGCAGTTCTTC. It specifies CASSSLADNEQFF. Using reference TRBV5-1 and TRBJ2-1 for the parts outside the CDR3, the full variable domain is KAGVTQTPRYLIKTRGQQVTLSCSPISGHRSVSWYQQTPGQGLQFLFEYFSETQRNKGNFPGRFSGRQFSNSRSEMNVSTLELGDSALYLCASSSLADNEQFFGPGTRLTVL.